This T cell receptor (beta chain) emerged from a study of CD8+CD57+ T cells in acquired aplastic anemia (dated by TCRdb to the late 2010s). For the wider study: On average, sorted CD4+ and CD8+ cells yielded 3.2 ug of extracted DNA, with a range of about 0.19 to 30 ug. A CD8+CD57+ expansion meant a frequency higher than the mean frequency seen in healthy subjects. Overall study outcomes, separate from this receptor: Roughly 30 CD8+ CDR3 sequences were shared between patients and controls but appeared highly expressed in patients and within their immunodominant clones. No significant difference in CD8+ Simpson's diversity was found between patients and healthy controls (P=0.060).

Flow cytometry had shown CD8+CD57+ cell expansion in the patients selected for sequencing. Severe acquired aplastic anemia was diagnosed in all patients according to International Study of Aplastic Anemia and Agranulocytosis and Camitta criteria. Patients had received no therapy at the time of blood sampling. In this study, sorted CD4+ and CD8+ T cells from the blood of healthy subjects and of severe aplastic anemia patients had their TCR repertoires deep-sequenced. Patients were enrolled in the USA under clinicaltrials.gov protocols 00001620, 01623167, 00001397, 00071045, 00081523 and 00961064. Ficoll-Paque density gradient centrifugation was used to isolate peripheral blood mononuclear cells. Before DNA extraction, CD4+ and CD8+ T cells were sorted by FACS or by magnetic beads. With respect to this clonotype: Its recognized antigen is unknown. Per-base quality was not reported, and no clone a single base away is much larger than it.

TCR beta VDJ combination and CDR3 sequence profiling used genomic DNA as the template. An Illumina HiSeq 2000 was the platform used for TCR repertoire sequencing. The original methods were these. TRBV/TRBJ rearrangement plots, CDR3 size and DJ length profiles, and Simpson's diversity index were used to assess repertoires. Whichever DNA sequence was most abundant in the deep sequencing data was defined as the immunodominant clone. CDR3 amino acid sequences were checked for sharing between subjects and were compared against published repertoires and the VDJdb database. TCRdb handled the public reads itself, with Q25 trimming in fastp and clone calling in MiXCR, and kept productive beta chains. Under each unique CDR3 protein, matching rows form one entry showing the most common genes and DNA. TCRdb's processing, not the authors', yielded these V and J calls. The sample table contains about 470,000 distinct CDR3 sequences; only one count was recorded for around a third of them. The ten top clones hold 0.75% to 0.95% of the sample.

Including the terminal cysteine and phenylalanine, the CDR3 comprises 13 residues. Just CDR3 DNA is preserved here, 39 bases in frame from base 1. Between the V and J ends, shortened by 3 bases and 4 bases respectively, the junction contains 9 bases. As encoded in the germline V gene, CDR1 is MNHNS while CDR2 is SASEGT. The TCR was taken from a human donor with aplastic anemia. This chain joins TRBV6-1 to TRBJ1-2, with no confidently assigned D gene. The specimen was sorted CD4+, CD8+, or CD8+CD57+ T cells (not recorded which) from PBMCs. The CDR3 protein: CASSEVGIYGYTF. The base sequence is TGTGCCAGCAGTGAGGTCGGGATCTATGGCTACACCTTC.